The present T cell receptor (beta chain) was sequenced within a study of T cells in Graves' hyperthyroidism and ophthalmopathy. With 2 bases removed from V and 5 bases from J, the gap between germline ends came to 9 bases. Germline loops: CDR1 SNHLY, CDR2 FYNNEI. The CDR3 totals 13 residues. Study-level results: Stable hyperthyroidism was told apart from ophthalmopathy by a model built on 13 V-J features.

This clonotype was detected ten times or more. Its antigen is not known. Authors of the study amplified TCR beta CDR3 regions from RNA transcripts. Using the HTBI primer set, a first-round RT-PCR was run on the TCR CDR3. A single record per CDR3 protein comes from TCRdb applying MiXCR to the multiplex PCR reads. The data show 300,000 to 350,000 distinct CDR3 sequences, with roughly a fifth seen just once and about 50% held by the top ten. Absent ophthalmopathy progression within 18 months defined stable Graves' hyperthyroidism. This TCR was recovered from a woman between 45 and 60 years old with Graves' hyperthyroidism. The J gene is TRBJ1-1, the V gene TRBV2; D is possibly TRBD1 (5 bases). The sample comprised blood. CDR3 sequence reads: CASSEQGQTEAFF. CDR3 DNA: TGTGCCAGCAGTGAACAGGGCCAAACTGAAGCTTTCTTT.